This T cell receptor beta chain derives from a study of blood T cell repertoires in COVID-19. Everyone who took part was 18 to 89 years old, and they came from over 20 US areas. Repertoires were generated with immunoSEQ multiplex PCR, while TCRdb's copy carries only in-frame clones and drops some. The repertoire has fewer than 400,000 clones, more than 85% of them found once; the top ten carry under 20%. Germline V gene sequence: CDR1 LNHDA, CDR2 SQIVND (reference sequence). The J segment lost 4 bases and the V segment lost 7 bases, leaving 6 bases of the junction unmatched. This CDR3 comprises 15 residues. This clone came up once.

V usage is TRBV19 and J usage is TRBJ2-2; TRBD1 agrees at 10 bases. The sequence was obtained from a woman aged 25 to 39 who had recovered from COVID-19. Sequencing was carried out using PBMCs or T cells enriched from blood (not recorded which). The CDR3 loop is CASTQGQGITGELFF. The CDR3 DNA reads as TGTGCCAGTACCCAGGGACAGGGGATCACCGGGGAGCTGTTTTTT.